This passage covers 21 T cell receptor beta chains from one sample sequenced in a study of blood T cell repertoires in COVID-19. Sequencing was performed with immunoSEQ multiplex PCR; in TCRdb, only in-frame clones are kept and a portion is missing. The sample records 320,000 or so clones, about 85% being singletons. Sequencing was carried out using PBMCs or T cells enriched from blood (not recorded which). These receptors all come from a woman aged 25 to 39 who had been exposed to COVID-19.

This clone occurred many times. Other nucleotide sequences in the sample specify the same CDR3. The chain recombines TRBV28 with TRBJ1-2; 9 bases line up with TRBD1. J lost 1 base, V lost 6 bases, and 3 bases had no gene match. The germline CDR1 and CDR2 sequences are MDHEN and SYDVKM. The CDR3 spans 14 residues. In DNA, the CDR3 is TGTGCCAGCAGCCTGACAGGGGGTAACTATGGCTACACCTTC. Translated, it gives CASSLTGGNYGYTF.

V usage is TRBV28 and J usage is TRBJ1-2, with D possibly matching TRBD1 (6 bases). The CDR3 sequence is 13 residues long. V was cut by 7 bases and J by 4 bases, with 13 bases left in between. Germline V gene data show CDR1 as MDHEN and CDR2 as SYDVKM. This CDR3 is CASTNRVSYGYTF. The CDR3 nucleotides are TGTGCCAGCACTAACAGGGTCTCCTATGGCTACACCTTC.

The V call is TRBV28, the J call TRBJ1-5; no definite D call. Per the germline V gene, CDR1 is MDHEN and CDR2 is SYDVKM. The CDR3 is made up of 16 amino acids. Trimming cost V 2 bases and J 0 bases, with 11 bases left between them. CDR3 region: CASSLPPLYSNQPQHF. As DNA, the CDR3 is TGTGCCAGCAGTTTACCCCCCCTTTATAGCAATCAGCCCCAGCATTTT.

The chain has TRBV28 and TRBJ1-1; possibly TRBD1 for D (6 bases). This CDR3 has 12 amino acids. The V and J ends lost 7 bases and 5 bases respectively, with 11 bases between them. Germline V gives CDR1 MDHEN, CDR2 SYDVKM. The CDR3: CASTDTGTEAFF. The CDR3 DNA is TGTGCCAGCACCGATACAGGGACTGAAGCTTTCTTT.

This clone has a single count. This sequence joins TRBV15 and TRBJ1-3; 7 bases match TRBD1. The CDR3 is made up of 14 amino acids. Germline V gene lookup returns CDR1 LNHNV and CDR2 YYDKDF (reference sequence). Germline trimming cut 3 bases from V and 3 bases from J; bases unmatched to any gene: 2. The CDR3 nucleotides read TGTGCCACCAGCAGGCCAGGGGGTGGAAACACCATATATTTT. Protein product: CATSRPGGGNTIYF.

Comment on this clone: The sample has other DNA sequences that encode this CDR3 too. The CDR3 DNA reads TGTGCCAGCAGCCGCTATGGCTACACCTTC. Translated, it gives CASSRYGYTF. The chain links TRBV28 to TRBJ1-2; D gene uncertain. This CDR3 comprises 10 residues. V was clipped by 6 bases and J by 4 bases, with 3 bases between them. Germline CDR1 and CDR2: MDHEN and SYDVKM.

The chain carries TRBV28 and TRBJ2-2, with 7 nucleotides matching TRBD2. The V gene's germline CDR1 is MDHEN and CDR2 SYDVKM. V was clipped by 8 bases and J by 1 base; unmatched bases: 4. The CDR3 has 14 amino acids. CDR3 nucleotides: TGTGCCAGCGTGGGAGGGCTGAACACCGGGGAGCTGTTTTTT. It specifies CASVGGLNTGELFF.

V and J are TRBV6-5 and TRBJ1-1; the D gene is possibly TRBD1 (5 bases). Trimming stripped 0 bases from V and 5 bases from J, with 10 bases between. From germline, CDR1 is MNHEY and CDR2 SVGAGI. The CDR3 has 14 residues. The CDR3 DNA reads TGTGCCAGCAGTTACTCCGCAGGGAAAACTGAAGCTTTCTTT. The encoded protein is CASSYSAGKTEAFF.

The chain combines TRBV30 with TRBJ1-3; no definite D call. There are 13 residues in the CDR3. V lost 2 bases and J lost 8, with 13 bases in between. Germline V gene data show CDR1 as GTSNPN and CDR2 as SVGIG (reference sequence). The CDR3 DNA reads as TGTGCCTGGAGTCGCGGGCAGGTAGACACCATATATTTT. Amino acids: CAWSRGQVDTIYF.

The gene calls are TRBV5-4 and TRBJ1-3, with D uncertain. The germline V and J ends were trimmed by 3 bases and 4 bases, with 20 bases remaining between them. This CDR3 region has 17 residues. The germline CDR1 and CDR2 sequences are SGHNT and YYREEE (reference sequence). Here the CDR3 reads CASSSVPMGGPGNTIYF. CDR3 DNA: TGTGCCAGCAGCTCGGTTCCAATGGGAGGTCCAGGAAACACCATATATTTT.

The chain carries TRBV20-1 and TRBJ2-7; D not certain. Trimming stripped 3 bases from V and 2 bases from J, with 8 bases between. The CDR3 length is 12 residues. Germline V gene data show CDR1 as DFQATT and CDR2 as SNEGSKA (reference sequence). The CDR3 sequence: CSASSSTYEQYF. The CDR3 DNA is TGCAGTGCTAGTAGCTCCACCTACGAGCAGTACTTC.

This chain joins TRBV6-5 and TRBJ1-5; 7 bases agree with TRBD1. Germline lookup yields CDR1 MNHEY and CDR2 SVGAGI. The CDR3 sequence is 15 residues long. Trimming took 5 bases from V and 2 from J; bases not matched to a gene: 6. The CDR3 region is CASSRQGVGNQPQHF. The CDR3 bases are TGTGCCAGCAGTCGACAGGGAGTTGGCAATCAGCCCCAGCATTTT.

This clone has a count of ten or more. This chain uses TRBV7-9 with TRBJ2-7; possibly TRBD2 for D (5 bases). Germline lookup yields CDR1 SEHNR and CDR2 FQNEAQ (reference sequence). V gave up 3 bases and J gave up 9 bases, with 15 bases separating them. The CDR3 is 13 residues long. CDR3 in amino acids: CASSFSSASGQYF. For the CDR3, the DNA is TGTGCCAGCAGCTTCAGTAGCGCGAGCGGGCAGTACTTC.

This clone came up once. The chain combines TRBV6-5 with TRBJ1-4; 7 nucleotides match TRBD1. CDR1 and CDR2 (germline): MNHEY, SVGAGI. V was pared by 6 bases and J by 8 bases, with 6 bases of the junction left unmatched. The CDR3 totals 13 residues. The CDR3 spells CASRRQGDEKLFF. The CDR3 nucleotides read TGTGCCAGCAGGAGACAGGGTGACGAAAAACTGTTTTTT.

This rearrangement joins TRBV28 to TRBJ1-3, with 10 bases matching TRBD1. The CDR3 sequence is 15 residues long. J gave up 4 bases and V 6 bases, and 6 bases lay outside the gene matches. Per germline, CDR1 MDHEN and CDR2 SYDVKM. As DNA, the CDR3 is TGTGCCAGCAGGAGACAGGGGGCGCAAGGAAACACCATATATTTT. Translating it yields CASRRQGAQGNTIYF.

The J gene is TRBJ1-5, the V gene TRBV24-1; unclear D gene. Germline CDR1 KGHDR, CDR2 SFDVKD. The CDR3 runs 14 residues. The ends were cut back, 6 bases at V and 6 bases at J, with 14 bases in the middle. In nucleotides, the CDR3 is TGTGCCACCAGTCTAGGCTACTCCGGTCAGCCCCAGCATTTT. It translates to CATSLGYSGQPQHF.

The chain couples TRBV2 to TRBJ2-2; D might be TRBD2 (5 bases). From germline, CDR1 is SNHLY and CDR2 FYNNEI. CDR3 length: 15 residues. V dropped 1 base and J dropped 3 bases, with 9 bases sitting between them. The CDR3 here is CASSEGGSYTGELFF. In DNA, the CDR3 is TGTGCCAGCAGTGAAGGCGGGTCCTACACCGGGGAGCTGTTTTTT.

The gene calls are TRBV5-6 and TRBJ2-1; D might be TRBD1 (6 bases). The germline V gene has CDR1 SGHDT and CDR2 YYEEEE. This CDR3 is 14 amino acids long. Trimming removed 5 bases at V and 0 bases at J, with 9 bases between. CDR3 nucleotides: TGTGCCAGCAGTCAGGGGAGCTCCTACAATGAGCAGTTCTTC. Translation gives CASSQGSSYNEQFF. The full variable domain, completed using reference TRBV5-6 and TRBJ2-1, is DAGVTQSPTHLIKTRGQQVTLRCSPKSGHDTVSWYQQALGQGPQFIFQYYEEEERQRGNFPDRFSGHQFPNYSSELNVNALLLGDSALYLCASSQGSSYNEQFFGPGTRLTVL.

This sequence joins TRBV28 and TRBJ1-4; maybe TRBD1 (5 bases). V was cut by 7 bases and J by 7 bases, with 19 bases left in between. CDR1 MDHEN and CDR2 SYDVKM come from the germline V gene. The CDR3 contains 15 residues. This CDR3 is CASIPGPRVGEKLFF. The CDR3 bases are TGTGCCAGCATTCCTGGACCCAGGGTGGGTGAAAAACTGTTTTTT.

V is TRBV4-1 and J is TRBJ2-3, with TRBD2 matching 8 bases. Germline V gene lookup returns CDR1 MGHRA and CDR2 YSYEKL. The junction had 17 bases not matched to a gene; V was cut back by 2 bases and J by 7 bases. This CDR3 is 18 amino acids long. CDR3 amino acids: CASSQLPGLGEILYTQYF. The CDR3 DNA follows: TGCGCCAGCAGCCAATTACCGGGACTAGGGGAAATCTTGTATACGCAGTATTTT.

The rearrangement links TRBV5-4 to TRBJ2-6, with D possibly being TRBD2 (7 bases). V dropped 0 bases and J dropped 3 bases, with 13 bases sitting between them. The CDR3 covers 17 residues. Germline-derived CDR1 and CDR2 are SGHNT and YYREEE (reference sequence). The CDR3 DNA reads TGTGCCAGCAGCTTGGCGGGGGGCGGTTATGGGGCCAACGTCCTGACTTTC. It translates to CASSLAGGGYGANVLTF.